Presented here are 27 T cell receptor beta chains from one specimen sequenced in a study of CD8 T cells in ankylosing spondylitis. MiXCR, run by TCRdb on the 5' RACE reads, gives a single entry per CDR3 protein. The sample carries about 240,000 distinct CDR3 sequences, roughly a tenth recorded once. The sequenced sample consisted of blood, either unsorted or a sorted T cell fraction (not recorded which). The receptors derive from a male donor with ankylosing spondylitis or in good health (not recorded which).

This clonotype was seen ten or more times. The gene calls are TRBV4-1 and TRBJ1-2; D possibly corresponds to TRBD1 (5 bases). Germline loops: CDR1 MGHRA, CDR2 YSYEKL. The CDR3 loop spans 12 amino acids. Trimming took 0 bases from V and 8 from J, leaving 7 bases between them. In nucleotides, the CDR3 is TGCGCCAGCAGCCAAGAATGGGGCGGCTACACCTTC. It yields the protein CASSQEWGGYTF.

This clonotype turned up a few times. The chain uses TRBV24-1 and TRBJ1-5; D unresolved. V lost 4 bases to trimming and J lost 1 base, with 7 bases between them. Germline loops: CDR1 KGHDR, CDR2 SFDVKD. The length of the CDR3 is 14 residues. The CDR3 sequence: CATSDRLSNQPQHF. The CDR3 DNA follows: TGTGCCACCAGTGACAGATTGAGCAATCAGCCCCAGCATTTT.

This clonotype came up many times. This chain joins TRBV12-3 or TRBV12-4 and TRBJ2-5; D unclear. This CDR3 spans 14 amino acids. V lost 3 bases to trimming and J lost 1 base, with 9 bases between them. CDR3 amino acids: CASSLWPAQETQYF. The CDR3 nucleotides read TGTGCCAGCAGTTTGTGGCCAGCCCAAGAGACCCAGTACTTC.

Ten or more counts support this clonotype. V usage is TRBV12-3 or TRBV12-4 and J usage is TRBJ1-1; D not certain. The CDR3 is made up of 13 amino acids. Deletions cut 6 bases from V and 0 bases from J, with 8 bases between. The chain's CDR3 is CASREDLNTEAFF. CDR3 coding DNA: TGTGCCAGCAGGGAAGACCTGAACACTGAAGCTTTCTTT.

This clonotype was recorded a few times. V and J are TRBV12-3 or TRBV12-4 and TRBJ2-1; 9 bases match TRBD1. The CDR3 spans 13 residues. V was pared by 6 bases and J by 8 bases, with 5 bases of the junction left unmatched. The CDR3 loop reads CASRRDRVDEQFF. As DNA, the CDR3 is TGTGCCAGCAGAAGGGACAGGGTAGATGAGCAGTTCTTC.

This clonotype has just a few counts. The chain combines TRBV20-1 with TRBJ2-2; no definite D call. Germline CDR1 is DFQATT and CDR2 is SNEGSKA (reference sequence). V gave up 5 bases and J gave up 6 bases, with 13 bases separating them. This CDR3 region has 13 residues. This CDR3 is CSARSTHAGELFF. The CDR3 DNA sequence: TGCAGTGCTCGCAGCACTCACGCCGGGGAGCTGTTTTTT.

On this clonotype itself: A much larger clone differs by one base, so this may be a read error. Lacking the conserved final phenylalanine or tryptophan, this CDR3 likely reflects a read error. This chain joins TRBV5-1 and TRBJ2-5; D may be TRBD1 (6 bases). In germline, CDR1 is SGHRS, CDR2 YFSETQ. Trimming removed 4 bases from V and 11 bases from J, with 24 bases in between. The CDR3 consists of 15 residues. The DNA of the CDR3 is TGCGCCAGCAGCGGGGACAACGGCATATTGTCCCTTCAGTACCTC. Translation gives CASSGDNGILSLQYL.

The table lists this clonotype with many counts. The chain couples TRBV7-7 to TRBJ2-1; 8 bases are shared with TRBD2. This CDR3 spans 15 amino acids. The trim removed 6 bases at V and 8 bases at J, leaving 12 bases unmatched. CDR1 and CDR2 (germline): SSHAT, FNYEAQ (reference sequence). The CDR3 loop reads CASSSGLAGVHEQFF. CDR3 in DNA: TGTGCCAGCAGTTCTGGACTAGCCGGAGTTCATGAGCAGTTCTTC.

This clonotype has more than one count but fewer than ten. The chain employs TRBV7-9 and TRBJ2-3, with a possible D match to TRBD2 (6 bases). This CDR3 contains 17 residues. The ends were cut back, 0 bases at V and 2 bases at J, with 15 bases in the middle. CDR1 SEHNR and CDR2 FQNEAQ come from the germline V gene (reference sequence). This chain's CDR3 is CASSLADSGPPTDTQYF. Written as DNA, the CDR3 is TGTGCCAGCAGCTTAGCTGATAGCGGACCTCCCACAGATACGCAGTATTTT.

This sequence joins TRBV21-1 and TRBJ2-2; the listed D gene, TRBD1, was not tested against the DNA. TRBV21-1 represents a pseudogene. CDR3 size: 16 residues. The CDR3 coding sequence is TGTGCCAGCAGCAAAGATGCCAGGGAAAAAACCGGGGAGCTGTTTTTT. It encodes CASSKDAREKTGELFF.

This clonotype was observed many times. The gene calls are TRBV4-1 and TRBJ2-1; D gene unclear. The CDR3 covers 13 residues. V was cut by 0 bases and J by 8 bases, with 8 bases left in between. Germline lookup yields CDR1 MGHRA and CDR2 YSYEKL. The CDR3 loop reads CASSQDPVDEQFF. Written as DNA, the CDR3 is TGCGCCAGCAGCCAAGACCCGGTTGATGAGCAGTTCTTC.

The chain links TRBV27 to TRBJ1-2; D might be TRBD1 (5 bases). In germline, CDR1 is MNHEY, CDR2 SMNVEV (reference sequence). Trimming took 2 bases from V and 4 from J, leaving 17 bases between them. The CDR3 contains 16 residues. The CDR3 region is CASSLSRVGALYGYTF. The CDR3 region has the DNA TGTGCCAGCAGTTTAAGTCGTGTAGGGGCGCTCTATGGCTACACCTTC.

The V and J genes are TRBV7-6 and TRBJ2-7, with D tentatively TRBD1 (5 bases). Trimming left V 4 bases short and J 0 bases short, with 13 bases between. Germline lookup yields CDR1 SGHVS and CDR2 FNYEAQ. The CDR3 has 15 residues. The CDR3 coding sequence is TGTGCCAGCAGCTCGGGCCAGGGTTCCTCCTACGAGCAGTACTTC. This encodes CASSSGQGSSYEQYF.

This clonotype has just a few counts. The V call is TRBV7-9, the J call TRBJ2-3; 8 bases align to TRBD1. V lost 5 bases, J lost 3 bases, and 4 bases stayed unmatched. The CDR3 has 14 amino acids. Per germline, CDR1 SEHNR and CDR2 FQNEAQ (reference sequence). CDR3 DNA: TGTGCCAGCAGCCGACAGGGGTGGACAGATACGCAGTATTTT. This codes for CASSRQGWTDTQYF.

As for this clonotype: Being one base from a much bigger clone, this may be a read error. V and J are TRBV13 and TRBJ1-1, with D perhaps TRBD1 (5 bases). CDR1 is PRHDT and CDR2 is FYEKMQ in the germline V gene (reference sequence). The CDR3 sequence is 14 residues long. CDR3 protein: CTSSLEGRGAEAFF. CDR3 in DNA: TGTACCAGCAGCTTAGAGGGTCGGGGGGCTGAAGCTTTCTTT.

The chain links TRBV15 to TRBJ1-4; perhaps TRBD1 as D (6 bases). Trimming took off 0 bases at V and 3 bases at J, with 11 bases between the two ends. This CDR3 is built from 16 residues. The germline V gene encodes CDR1 LNHNV and CDR2 YYDKDF (reference sequence). The CDR3 protein is CATSRDMRGSNEKLFF. DNA for the CDR3: TGTGCCACCAGCAGAGATATGAGGGGGTCTAATGAAAAACTGTTTTTT.

This clonotype has a handful of counts. The rearrangement links TRBV7-2 to TRBJ2-3, with D possibly TRBD2 on 6 matching bases. There are 16 residues in the CDR3. Germline V gene sequence: CDR1 SGHTA, CDR2 FQGNSA. V shed 3 bases and J shed 0 bases, with 13 bases lying between them. The CDR3 here is CASSFGAAGSTDTQYF. Here the CDR3 DNA reads TGTGCCAGCAGCTTTGGGGCGGCGGGAAGCACAGATACGCAGTATTTT.

The CDR3 spells CASSVERQGALSGANVLTF. The CDR3 region has the DNA TGTGCCAGCAGCGTAGAGCGACAGGGGGCTCTTTCTGGGGCCAACGTCCTGACTTTC. The chain uses TRBV9 and TRBJ2-6, with TRBD1 matching over 10 bases. This CDR3 is built from 19 residues. V lost 0 bases, J lost 1 base, and 7 bases stayed unmatched. The germline V gene has CDR1 SGDLS and CDR2 YYNGEE.

The chain joins TRBV20-1 to TRBJ2-3; tentatively, D is TRBD2 (7 bases). CDR1 is DFQATT, CDR2 SNEGSKA, per germline (reference sequence). Trimming took 5 bases from V and 4 from J, leaving 16 bases between them. The length of the CDR3 is 14 residues. The CDR3 region is CSADLGGEPDTQYF. DNA for the CDR3: TGCAGTGCTGACTTAGGGGGGGAGCCAGATACGCAGTATTTT.

This clonotype was seen many times. CDR3 bases: TGTGCCAGCAGCGCCACAGGGGCATACACAGATACGCAGTATTTT. Amino acid sequence: CASSATGAYTDTQYF. The V call is TRBV9, the J call TRBJ2-3; the match to TRBD1 covers 7 bases. The trim removed 3 bases at V and 2 bases at J, leaving 6 bases unmatched. Germline loops: CDR1 SGDLS, CDR2 YYNGEE. The CDR3 contains 15 residues.

This clonotype was found many times. The V call is TRBV5-1, the J call TRBJ2-1; TRBD2 is a possible D gene (5 bases). CDR1 is SGHRS, CDR2 YFSETQ, per germline. The CDR3 is made up of 17 amino acids. Trimming removed 1 base from V and 1 base from J, with 15 bases in between. CDR3 nucleotides: TGCGCCAGCAGCTTGCGGTTACTGGGAGAATCCTACAATGAGCAGTTCTTC. It specifies CASSLRLLGESYNEQFF. Complete variable domain (other parts from reference TRBV5-1 and TRBJ2-1): KAGVTQTPRYLIKTRGQQVTLSCSPISGHRSVSWYQQTPGQGLQFLFEYFSETQRNKGNFPGRFSGRQFSNSRSEMNVSTLELGDSALYLCASSLRLLGESYNEQFFGPGTRLTVL.

The CDR3, as DNA: TGTGCCAGCTCGCGATCCAGGGAAGGAAGCAATGAGCAGTTCTTC. Translating it yields CASSRSREGSNEQFF. The rearrangement links TRBV18 to TRBJ2-1, with D possibly matching TRBD1 (5 bases). CDR3 size: 15 residues. V shed 6 bases and J shed 6 bases, with 18 bases lying between them. The germline gives CDR1 KGHSH, CDR2 LQKENI.

V usage is TRBV20-1 and J usage is TRBJ1-1, with D maybe TRBD1 (6 bases). The ends were cut back, 3 bases at V and 5 bases at J, with 13 bases in the middle. Per germline, CDR1 DFQATT and CDR2 SNEGSKA (reference sequence). The CDR3 runs to 13 residues. The CDR3: CSASLQGGTEAFF. The CDR3 DNA reads as TGCAGTGCTAGTTTACAGGGTGGAACTGAAGCTTTCTTT.

The chain has TRBV27 and TRBJ1-2; 8 nucleotides align to TRBD1. With 5 bases clipped from V and 5 bases from J, the junction kept 10 bases outside the gene matches. Germline V gene sequence: CDR1 MNHEY, CDR2 SMNVEV (reference sequence). This CDR3 has 15 residues. The CDR3 region is CASSLGQGKPYGYTF. CDR3 nucleotide sequence: TGTGCCAGCAGTCTCGGACAGGGTAAACCGTATGGCTACACCTTC.

The table lists this clonotype with many counts. The chain carries TRBV7-6 and TRBJ2-1; D remains ambiguous. CDR1 is SGHVS and CDR2 is FNYEAQ in the germline V gene. The CDR3 is 11 residues long. Trimming stripped 5 bases from V and 5 bases from J, with 4 bases between. The CDR3 reads CASSGNNEQFF. In nucleotides, the CDR3 is TGTGCCAGCAGCGGCAACAATGAGCAGTTCTTC. The full variable domain, in which reference TRBV7-6 and TRBJ2-1 provide the parts outside the CDR3, is GAGVSQSPRYKVTKRGQDVALRCDPISGHVSLYWYRQALGQGPEFLTYFNYEAQQDKSGLPNDRFSAERPEGSISTLTIQRTEQRDSAMYRCASSGNNEQFFGPGTRLTVL.

This clonotype has more than one count but fewer than ten. The V call is TRBV4-2, the J call TRBJ1-1; 9 bases line up with TRBD1. The CDR3 extends over 17 amino acids. Trimming at V came to 9 bases and at J to 5 bases, leaving 19 bases not matched to a gene. Germline V gives CDR1 LGHNA, CDR2 YNFKEQ. DNA of the CDR3: TGTGCCAGGAAATTACAGGGGGCGCGAGAGAGAAGGACTGAAGCTTTCTTT. It codes for CARKLQGARERRTEAFF.

This clonotype was observed at least ten times. This chain joins TRBV10-3 and TRBJ2-3, with 15 positions matching TRBD2. This CDR3 contains 17 residues. Germline V gene lookup returns CDR1 ENHRY and CDR2 SYGVKD. V dropped 6 bases and J dropped 4; count of bases not matched to a gene: 8. The CDR3 nucleotides read TGTGCCATCAGCCCGGGACTAGCGGGAGGTTTTGCAGATACGCAGTATTTT. Translation: CAISPGLAGGFADTQYF.